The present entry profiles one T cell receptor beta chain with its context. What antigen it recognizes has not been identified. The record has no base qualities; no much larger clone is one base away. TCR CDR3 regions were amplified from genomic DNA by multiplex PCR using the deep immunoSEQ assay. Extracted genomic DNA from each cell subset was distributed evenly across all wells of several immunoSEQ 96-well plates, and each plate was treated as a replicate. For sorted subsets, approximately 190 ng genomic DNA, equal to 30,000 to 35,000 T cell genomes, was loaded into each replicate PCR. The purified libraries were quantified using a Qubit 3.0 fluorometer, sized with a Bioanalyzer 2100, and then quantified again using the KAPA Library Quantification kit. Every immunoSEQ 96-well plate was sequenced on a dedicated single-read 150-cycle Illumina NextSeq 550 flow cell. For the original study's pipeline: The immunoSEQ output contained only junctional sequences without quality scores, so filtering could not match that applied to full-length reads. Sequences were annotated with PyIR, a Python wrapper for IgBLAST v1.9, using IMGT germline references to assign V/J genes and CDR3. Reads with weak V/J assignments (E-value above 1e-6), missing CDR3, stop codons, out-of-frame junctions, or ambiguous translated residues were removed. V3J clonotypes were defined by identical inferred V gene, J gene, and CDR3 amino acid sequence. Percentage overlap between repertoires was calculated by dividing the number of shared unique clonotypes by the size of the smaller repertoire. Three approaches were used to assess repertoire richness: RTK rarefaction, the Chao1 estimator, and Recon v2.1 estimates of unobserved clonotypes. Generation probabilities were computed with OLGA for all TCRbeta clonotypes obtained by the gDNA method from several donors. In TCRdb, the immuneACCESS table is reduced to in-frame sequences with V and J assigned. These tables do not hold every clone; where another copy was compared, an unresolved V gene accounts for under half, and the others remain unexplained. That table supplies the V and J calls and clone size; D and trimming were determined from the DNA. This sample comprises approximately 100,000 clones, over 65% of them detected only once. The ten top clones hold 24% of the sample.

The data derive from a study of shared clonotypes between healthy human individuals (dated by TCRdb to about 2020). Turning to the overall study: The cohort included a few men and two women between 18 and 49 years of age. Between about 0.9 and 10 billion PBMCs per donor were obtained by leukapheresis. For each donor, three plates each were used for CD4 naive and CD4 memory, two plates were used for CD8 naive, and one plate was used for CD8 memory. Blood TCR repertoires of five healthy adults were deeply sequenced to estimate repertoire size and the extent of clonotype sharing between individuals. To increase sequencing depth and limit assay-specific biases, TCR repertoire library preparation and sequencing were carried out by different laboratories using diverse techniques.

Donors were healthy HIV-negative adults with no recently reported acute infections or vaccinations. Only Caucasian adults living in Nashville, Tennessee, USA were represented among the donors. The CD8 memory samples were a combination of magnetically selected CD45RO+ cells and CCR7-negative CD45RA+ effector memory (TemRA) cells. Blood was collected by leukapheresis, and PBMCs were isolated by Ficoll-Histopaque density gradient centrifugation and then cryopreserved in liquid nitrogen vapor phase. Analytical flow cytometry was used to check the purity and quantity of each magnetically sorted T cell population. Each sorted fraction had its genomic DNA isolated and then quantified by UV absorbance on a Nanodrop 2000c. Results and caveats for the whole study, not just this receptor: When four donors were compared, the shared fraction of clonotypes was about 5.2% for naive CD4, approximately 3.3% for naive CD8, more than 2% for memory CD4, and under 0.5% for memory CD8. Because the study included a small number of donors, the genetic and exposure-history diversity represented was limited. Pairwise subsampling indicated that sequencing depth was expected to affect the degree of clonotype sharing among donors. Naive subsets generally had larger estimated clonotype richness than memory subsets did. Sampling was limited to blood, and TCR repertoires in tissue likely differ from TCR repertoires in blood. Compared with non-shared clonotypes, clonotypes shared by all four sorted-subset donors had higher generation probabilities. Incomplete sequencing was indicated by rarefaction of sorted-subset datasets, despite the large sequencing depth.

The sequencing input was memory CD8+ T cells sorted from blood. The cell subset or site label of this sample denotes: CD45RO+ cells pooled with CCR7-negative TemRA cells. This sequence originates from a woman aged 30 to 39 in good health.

The CDR3 reads as follows: CATSRDGGTVTGELFF. The sequenced DNA is TGTGCCACCAGCAGAGATGGGGGGACGGTCACCGGGGAGCTGTTTTTT. The rearrangement joined TRBV15 to TRBJ2-2; a weak D assignment points to TRBD2 (6 bases agree). Including the terminal cysteine and phenylalanine, the CDR3 comprises 16 residues. Only the CDR3 DNA stays, 48 bases, in frame from base 1. Based on the germline V gene (reference sequence), the CDR1 and CDR2 sequences are LNHNV and YYDKDF. Trimming takes 0 bases from V and 4 bases from J, and the germline ends sit 12 bases apart.